The source of this T cell receptor (beta chain) is a study of T cells in Graves' hyperthyroidism and ophthalmopathy. The CDR3 is 16 amino acids. Germline assignment: CDR1 MNHEY and CDR2 SVGEGT. Trimming took 2 bases from V and 1 from J, leaving 12 bases between them. From RNA transcripts, TCR beta CDR3 regions were amplified. HTBI primers were used for first-round RT-PCR of the TCR CDR3. TCRdb re-called the multiplex PCR reads through MiXCR, storing one row per CDR3 protein. The table has fewer than 500,000 distinct CDR3 sequences, around 13% seen once. In the ophthalmopathy cohort, Clinical Activity Score was at least 3, NOSPECS grade at least 4, and duration under 3 months. Exclusion criteria comprised uncontrolled infection, other autoimmune disease, pregnancy or lactation.

The clonotype comes from a woman aged 25 to 39 with Graves' ophthalmopathy. The V and J genes are TRBV6-2 or TRBV6-3 and TRBJ2-4, with TRBD1 as a possible D gene (5 bases). The sample comprised blood. The chain's CDR3 is CASSYEGAGAKNIQYF. The CDR3 DNA reads TGTGCCAGCAGTTACGAAGGGGCTGGGGCCAAAAACATTCAGTACTTC.